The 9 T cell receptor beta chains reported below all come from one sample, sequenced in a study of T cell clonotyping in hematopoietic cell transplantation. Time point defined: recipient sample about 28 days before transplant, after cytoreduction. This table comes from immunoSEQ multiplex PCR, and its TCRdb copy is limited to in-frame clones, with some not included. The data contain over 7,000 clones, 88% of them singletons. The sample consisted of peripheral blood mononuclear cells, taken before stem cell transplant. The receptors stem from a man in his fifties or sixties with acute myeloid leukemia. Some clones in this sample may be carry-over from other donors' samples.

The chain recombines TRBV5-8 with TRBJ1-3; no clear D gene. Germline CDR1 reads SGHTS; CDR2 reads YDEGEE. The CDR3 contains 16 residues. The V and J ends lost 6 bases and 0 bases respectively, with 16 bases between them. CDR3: CASIFGSSISGNTIYF. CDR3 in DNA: TGTGCCAGCATATTTGGCTCTTCCATCTCTGGAAACACCATATATTTT.

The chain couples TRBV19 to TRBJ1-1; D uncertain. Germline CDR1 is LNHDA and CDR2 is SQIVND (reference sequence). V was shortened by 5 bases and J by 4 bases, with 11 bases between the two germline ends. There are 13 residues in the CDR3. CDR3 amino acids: CASSLHVATEAFF. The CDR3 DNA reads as TGTGCCAGTAGTCTACACGTTGCCACTGAAGCTTTCTTT.

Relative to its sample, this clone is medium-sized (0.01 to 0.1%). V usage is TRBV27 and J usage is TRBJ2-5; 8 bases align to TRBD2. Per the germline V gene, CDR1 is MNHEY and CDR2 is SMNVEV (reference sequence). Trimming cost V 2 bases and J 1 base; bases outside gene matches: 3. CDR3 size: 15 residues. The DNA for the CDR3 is TGTGCCAGCAGTTTAGCGGGAGGTATCCAAGAGACCCAGTACTTC. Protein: CASSLAGGIQETQYF.

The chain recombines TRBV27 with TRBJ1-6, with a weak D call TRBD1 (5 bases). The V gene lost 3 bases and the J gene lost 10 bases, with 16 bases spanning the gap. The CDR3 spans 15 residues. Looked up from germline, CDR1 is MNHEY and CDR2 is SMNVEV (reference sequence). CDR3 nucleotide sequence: TGTGCCAGCAGTTTCGGACAAGGGAGGGCGTCACCCCTCCACTTT. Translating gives CASSFGQGRASPLHF.

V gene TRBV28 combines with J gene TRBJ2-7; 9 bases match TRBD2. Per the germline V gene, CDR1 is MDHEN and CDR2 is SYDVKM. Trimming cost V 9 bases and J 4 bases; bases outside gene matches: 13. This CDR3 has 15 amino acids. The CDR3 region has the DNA TGTGCCAGTAGATCTAATAGCGGGAGCTATTACGAGCAGTACTTC. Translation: CASRSNSGSYYEQYF.

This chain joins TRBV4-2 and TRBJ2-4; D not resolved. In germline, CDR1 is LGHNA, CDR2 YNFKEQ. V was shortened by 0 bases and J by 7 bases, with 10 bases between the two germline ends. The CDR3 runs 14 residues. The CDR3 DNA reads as TGTGCCAGCAGCCAAGATCGGAGCAGCAACATTCAGTACTTC. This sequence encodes CASSQDRSSNIQYF.

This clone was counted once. In DNA form, the CDR3 reads TGTGCCTCGAGGGGGACTTTACAGCCCCAGCATTTT. It translates to CASRGTLQPQHF. The V gene is TRBV2, the J gene TRBJ1-5; a weak D match, TRBD1 (6 bases). Germline loops: CDR1 SNHLY, CDR2 FYNNEI. The CDR3 consists of 12 residues. Deletions cut 11 bases from V and 7 bases from J, with 15 bases between.

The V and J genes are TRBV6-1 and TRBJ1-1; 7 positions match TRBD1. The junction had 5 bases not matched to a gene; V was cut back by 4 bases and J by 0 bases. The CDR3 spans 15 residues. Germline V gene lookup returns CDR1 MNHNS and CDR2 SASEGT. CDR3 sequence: CASSATGQLNTEAFF. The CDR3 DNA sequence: TGTGCCAGCAGTGCGACGGGACAGCTGAACACTGAAGCTTTCTTT.

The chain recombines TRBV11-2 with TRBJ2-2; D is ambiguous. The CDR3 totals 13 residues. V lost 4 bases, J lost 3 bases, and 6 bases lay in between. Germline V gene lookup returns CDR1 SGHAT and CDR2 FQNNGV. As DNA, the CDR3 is TGTGCCAGCAGCTACGGTGACACCGGGGAGCTGTTTTTT. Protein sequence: CASSYGDTGELFF.